Each of the 16 T cell receptor beta chains below was sequenced from the same sample in a study of human T cells and chemical hapten exposure. Time point reported: pre-sensitization, week 0. Documented treatment: therapeutic diphenylcyclopropenone sensitization with weekly scalp DPC. TCRdb re-called the RACE reads through MiXCR, storing one row per CDR3 protein. The table lists roughly 120,000 distinct CDR3 sequences, about 14% of them singletons. Sample: whole blood, taken in connection with sensitization to the hapten diphenylcyclopropenone (DPC). The receptors shown here come from a woman under 30 with alopecia areata. Some clones in this sample may be carry-over from other donors' samples.

This clonotype was observed at least ten times. The V gene is TRBV6-2 or TRBV6-3, the J gene TRBJ2-5; TRBD2 agrees at 9 bases. Germline V lookup: CDR1 MNHEY, CDR2 SVGEGT. V shed 0 bases and J 5 bases; nucleotides not matched to a gene: 4. CDR3 length: 15 amino acids. The CDR3 sequence: CASSYSLAGFETQYF. The CDR3 DNA follows: TGTGCCAGCAGTTACTCGCTAGCGGGGTTCGAGACCCAGTACTTC.

The chain links TRBV6-6 to TRBJ1-5; TRBD1 agrees at 9 bases. Germline trimming cut 2 bases from V and 1 base from J; bases unmatched to any gene: 12. From germline, CDR1 is MNHNY and CDR2 SVGAGI (reference sequence). The length of the CDR3 is 19 residues. In DNA form, the CDR3 reads TGTGCCAGCAGTTACCCTAGGGACAGGGCTTTGTCGAGCAATCAGCCCCAGCATTTT. Protein product: CASSYPRDRALSSNQPQHF.

This clonotype was counted at least ten times. V is TRBV25-1 and J is TRBJ1-5, with 8 bases that match TRBD1. In germline, CDR1 is MGHDK, CDR2 SYGVNS. The CDR3 length is 13 residues. J lost 4 bases, V lost 6 bases, and 2 bases had no gene match. In nucleotides, the CDR3 is TGTGCCAGCAGCCACAGGGGGAATCAGCCCCAGCATTTT. It encodes CASSHRGNQPQHF.

This clonotype was seen ten or more times. The rearrangement links TRBV7-6 to TRBJ2-5; weak D call: TRBD2 (6 bases). V shed 0 bases and J shed 2 bases, with 10 bases lying between them. CDR3 size: 15 residues. Germline values: CDR1 SGHVS, CDR2 FNYEAQ. The CDR3: CASSLAPGVQETQYF. The CDR3 coding sequence is TGTGCCAGCAGCTTAGCGCCGGGGGTTCAAGAGACCCAGTACTTC.

This clonotype came up once. The chain carries TRBV20-1 and TRBJ2-7; D gene ambiguous. The CDR3 consists of 11 residues. V shed 0 bases and J shed 12 bases, with 12 bases lying between them. The germline V gene has CDR1 DFQATT and CDR2 SNEGSKA (reference sequence). The CDR3 bases are TGCAGTGCTAGAGATGACCCTCGCCGGTACTTC. It translates to CSARDDPRRYF.

There are a few counts of this clonotype. The gene calls are TRBV5-4 and TRBJ2-5; unclear D gene. This CDR3 contains 14 residues. The germline CDR1 and CDR2 sequences are SGHNT and YYREEE (reference sequence). Trimming shortened V by 1 base and J by 2 bases, and 9 bases separated the two germline ends. CDR3 coding DNA: TGTGCCAGCAGCTTGAAGATCTCACAAGAGACCCAGTACTTC. This translates into CASSLKISQETQYF.

The chain uses TRBV5-1 and TRBJ2-7, with no clear D. Germline V gene data show CDR1 as SGHRS and CDR2 as YFSETQ. Trimming stripped 4 bases from V and 2 bases from J, with 13 bases between. This CDR3 comprises 14 residues. The CDR3 is CASSPPETTYEQYF. Written as DNA, the CDR3 is TGCGCCAGCAGCCCGCCGGAAACGACCTACGAGCAGTACTTC.

This clonotype was observed a handful of times. J is TRBJ1-1 and V is TRBV14; maybe TRBD1 (5 bases). The CDR3 consists of 12 residues. V was shortened by 1 base and J by 10 bases, with 10 bases between the two germline ends. Germline V gene lookup returns CDR1 SGHDN and CDR2 FVKESK. The CDR3 coding sequence is TGTGCCAGCAGCCAAGGTAGGGGAGGAGCTTTCTTT. This sequence encodes CASSQGRGGAFF.

This clonotype was observed many times. This sequence joins TRBV3-1 and TRBJ1-1; D gene uncertain. CDR1 is LGHDT, CDR2 YNNKEL, per germline (reference sequence). The CDR3 consists of 13 residues. With 1 base removed from V and 4 bases from J, the gap between germline ends came to 7 bases. CDR3 amino acids: CASSQGSRTEAFF. CDR3 bases: TGTGCCAGCAGCCAAGGATCCCGCACTGAAGCTTTCTTT.

In its sample, this clonotype was seen a few times. This rearrangement joins TRBV4-3 to TRBJ2-7; a weak D match, TRBD1 (6 bases). Germline V gives CDR1 LGHNA, CDR2 YSLEER. Trimming shortened V by 0 bases and J by 3 bases, and 9 bases separated the two germline ends. This CDR3 is 14 amino acids long. The CDR3 sequence is CASSQDTGHYEQYF. CDR3 in DNA: TGCGCCAGCAGCCAAGATACGGGACACTACGAGCAGTACTTC.

This clonotype appeared a few times. The chain joins TRBV27 to TRBJ2-1; D gene ambiguous. The CDR3 is made up of 14 amino acids. Looked up from germline, CDR1 is MNHEY and CDR2 is SMNVEV (reference sequence). Between the trimmed V and J ends, which lost 11 bases and 0 bases, there was a span of 14 bases. CDR3 amino acids: CASLPGSSYNEQFF. The CDR3 DNA reads as TGTGCCTCCCTCCCCGGAAGCTCCTACAATGAGCAGTTCTTC.

Many counts were recorded for this clonotype. This sequence joins TRBV18 and TRBJ1-5; weak D call: TRBD1 (5 bases). V was cut by 3 bases and J by 8 bases, with 20 bases left in between. The CDR3 loop spans 16 amino acids. Germline CDR1 and CDR2: KGHSH and LQKENI. CDR3 nucleotides: TGTGCCAGCTCACCCCCGGGGCCCCAGGTGAGCAAGCCCCAGCATTTT. It encodes CASSPPGPQVSKPQHF. Looking up the rest from reference TRBV18 and TRBJ1-5 gives the full variable domain: NAGVMQNPRHLVRRRGQEARLRCSPMKGHSHVYWYRQLPEEGLKFMVYLQKENIIDESGMPKERFSAEFPKEGPSILRIQQVVRGDSAAYFCASSPPGPQVSKPQHFGDGTRLSIL.

This clonotype was found a few times. The chain employs TRBV10-3 and TRBJ1-1; 7 bases align to TRBD1. Germline CDR1 ENHRY, CDR2 SYGVKD. The V gene end was trimmed by 10 bases and the J gene end by 2 bases; junction bases not matched to a gene: 13. This CDR3 is built from 15 residues. The DNA of the CDR3 is TGTGCCACGCGGACTGCAGGGGGACTTAACACTGAAGCTTTCTTT. Translated: CATRTAGGLNTEAFF.

V is TRBV5-1 and J is TRBJ1-1, with D possibly matching TRBD1 (6 bases). The CDR3 is made up of 15 amino acids. In germline, CDR1 is SGHRS, CDR2 YFSETQ. The ends were cut back, 1 base at V and 1 base at J, with 11 bases in the middle. The CDR3 here is CASSLIGGSNTEAFF. The CDR3 bases are TGCGCCAGCAGCTTGATCGGGGGCTCGAACACTGAAGCTTTCTTT.

This rearrangement joins TRBV7-2 to TRBJ2-3; 13 bases are shared with TRBD2. The CDR3 is made up of 17 amino acids. V lost 5 bases, J lost 1 base, and 6 bases stayed unmatched. Germline values: CDR1 SGHTA, CDR2 FQGNSA. The CDR3 region is CASSPGTSGAGTDTQYF. The DNA for the CDR3 is TGTGCCAGCAGCCCTGGGACTAGCGGGGCGGGCACAGATACGCAGTATTTT.

This clonotype was detected a few times. V and J are TRBV6-5 and TRBJ1-1; no reliable D call. The V gene lost 2 bases and the J gene lost 1 base, with 8 bases spanning the gap. Looked up from germline, CDR1 is MNHEY and CDR2 is SVGAGI. CDR3 length: 14 amino acids. CDR3 in amino acids: CASSYRQKNTEAFF. CDR3 DNA: TGTGCCAGCAGTTACCGGCAGAAGAACACTGAAGCTTTCTTT.